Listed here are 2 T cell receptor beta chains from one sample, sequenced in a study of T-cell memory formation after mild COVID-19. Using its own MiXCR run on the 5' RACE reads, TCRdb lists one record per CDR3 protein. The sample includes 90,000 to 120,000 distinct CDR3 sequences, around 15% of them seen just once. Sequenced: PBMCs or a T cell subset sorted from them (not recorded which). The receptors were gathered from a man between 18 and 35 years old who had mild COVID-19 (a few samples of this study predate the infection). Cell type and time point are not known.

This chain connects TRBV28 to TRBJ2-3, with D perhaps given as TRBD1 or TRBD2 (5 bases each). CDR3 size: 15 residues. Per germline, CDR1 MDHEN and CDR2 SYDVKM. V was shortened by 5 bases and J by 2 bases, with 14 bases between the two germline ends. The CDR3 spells CASSPRWGPTDTQYF. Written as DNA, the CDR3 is TGTGCCAGCAGTCCTCGATGGGGACCCACAGATACGCAGTATTTT.

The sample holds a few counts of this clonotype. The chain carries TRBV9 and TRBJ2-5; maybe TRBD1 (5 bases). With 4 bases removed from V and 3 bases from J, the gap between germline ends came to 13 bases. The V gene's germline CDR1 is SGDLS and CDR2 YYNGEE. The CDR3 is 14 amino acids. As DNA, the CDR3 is TGTGCCAGCAGCACAGGACGTACCGAAGAGACCCAGTACTTC. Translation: CASSTGRTEETQYF.